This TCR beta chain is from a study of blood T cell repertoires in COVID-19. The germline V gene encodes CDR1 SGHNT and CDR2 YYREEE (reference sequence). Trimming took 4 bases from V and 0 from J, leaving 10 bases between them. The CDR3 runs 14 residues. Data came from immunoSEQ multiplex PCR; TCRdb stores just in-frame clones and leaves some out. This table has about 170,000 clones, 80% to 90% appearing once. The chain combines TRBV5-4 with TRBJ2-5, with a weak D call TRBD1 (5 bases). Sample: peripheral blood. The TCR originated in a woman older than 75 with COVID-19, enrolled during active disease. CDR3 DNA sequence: TGTGCCAGCAGCGTCACAGGTAACCAAGAGACCCAGTACTTC. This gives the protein CASSVTGNQETQYF.